The next 4 T cell receptor beta chains were all read from a single sample in a study of T cell changes during pregnancy in multiple sclerosis. Clones were read by immunoSEQ multiplex PCR, and TCRdb kept only the in-frame ones, dropping some. The sample includes roughly 48,000 clones, over 80% seen only once; the top ten take more than 0.7%. Sequences were derived from CD4+ T cells from peripheral blood mononuclear cells, sampled in the second trimester of pregnancy. The source of these receptors is a female donor in good health, enrolled as a control in a pregnancy study.

The rearrangement links TRBV11-3 to TRBJ2-1, with a possible D match to TRBD2 (5 bases). The CDR3 is made up of 16 amino acids. Germline CDR1 is SGHNT and CDR2 is YENEEA. The V gene lost 1 base and the J gene lost 3 bases, with 13 bases spanning the gap. The CDR3 is CASSLGGTRGYNEQFF. The CDR3 region has the DNA TGTGCCAGCAGCTTAGGAGGCACTAGAGGCTACAATGAGCAGTTCTTC.

The genes are TRBV12-5 and TRBJ1-4, with 10 bases aligning to TRBD1. CDR1 and CDR2 (germline): LGHNT, FRNRAP. The CDR3 runs 15 residues. Trimming removed 5 bases from V and 7 bases from J; junction bases left unmatched: 7. The chain's CDR3 is CASGAGQGDGEKLFF. The CDR3 DNA follows: TGTGCTAGTGGTGCCGGACAGGGGGACGGTGAAAAACTGTTTTTT.

The J gene is TRBJ2-1, the V gene TRBV23-1, with D unclear. TRBV23-1 counts as an open reading frame of uncertain function. V was pared by 0 bases and J by 9 bases, with 9 bases between. This CDR3 has 13 residues. CDR3 nucleotides: TGCGCCAGCAGTCAATCGTCCGGGTCTGAGCAGTTCTTC. Its protein is CASSQSSGSEQFF.

J is TRBJ2-1 and V is TRBV15, with TRBD2 identical over 8 bases. There are 16 residues in the CDR3. Trimming took 3 bases from V and 7 from J; bases not matched to a gene: 11. The germline gives CDR1 LNHNV, CDR2 YYDKDF (reference sequence). The CDR3 nucleotides are TGTGCCACCAGCAGGATCGGGAGGGCCGCGGGGAATGAGCAGTTCTTC. It translates to CATSRIGRAAGNEQFF.